Each of the 13 T cell receptor beta chains below was sequenced from the same sample in a study of blood T cell repertoires in COVID-19. The data were produced by immunoSEQ multiplex PCR, yet TCRdb's version contains in-frame clones alone and is incomplete. The sample contains 100,000 to 150,000 clones, about 80% of which appear only once. What was sequenced was peripheral blood. The receptors originated from a woman aged 50 to 60 with acute or convalescent COVID-19.

The chain carries TRBV5-1 and TRBJ2-7; 11 nucleotides match TRBD2. The trim removed 5 bases at V and 5 bases at J, leaving 6 bases unmatched. There are 14 residues in the CDR3. CDR1 SGHRS and CDR2 YFSETQ come from the germline V gene. CDR3 DNA sequence: TGCGCCAGCAGGGTAACTAGCGGGAGCGACGAGCAGTACTTC. It specifies CASRVTSGSDEQYF.

This chain links TRBV18 with TRBJ1-5; D perhaps matches TRBD1 (5 bases). The V end lost 3 bases, the J end lost 3 bases, and 12 bases lay between the germline ends. Germline CDR1 KGHSH, CDR2 LQKENI. This CDR3 contains 15 residues. In DNA, the CDR3 is TGTGCCAGCTCACCGAAGGGGCTTGACAATCAGCCCCAGCATTTT. Translated: CASSPKGLDNQPQHF.

This chain connects TRBV11-2 to TRBJ1-6; 9 positions match TRBD1. The CDR3 runs to 15 residues. CDR1 is SGHAT and CDR2 is FQNNGV in the germline V gene. V lost 3 bases and J lost 9; bases outside the gene matches: 6. In DNA form, the CDR3 reads TGTGCCAGCAGCTTTTCGGGACAGGGTGCTTCACCCCTCCACTTT. Protein product: CASSFSGQGASPLHF.

The chain employs TRBV30 and TRBJ1-6; TRBD1 might be the D (6 bases). Trimming stripped 3 bases from V and 5 bases from J, with 14 bases between. This CDR3 is built from 15 residues. Germline V gene lookup returns CDR1 GTSNPN and CDR2 SVGIG (reference sequence). The CDR3 region is CAWSTGNLDNSPLHF. CDR3 coding DNA: TGTGCCTGGAGCACAGGGAATCTCGATAATTCACCCCTCCACTTT.

The J gene is TRBJ1-2, the V gene TRBV19; D perhaps matches TRBD1 (6 bases). V lost 5 bases, J lost 7 bases, and 14 bases lay in between. This CDR3 is built from 13 residues. The germline gives CDR1 LNHDA, CDR2 SQIVND (reference sequence). CDR3 sequence reads: CASSATGFGGYTF. The CDR3 region has the DNA TGTGCCAGTAGTGCCACAGGGTTCGGTGGCTACACCTTC.

J is TRBJ1-1 and V is TRBV11-2, with D possibly TRBD1 on 5 matching bases. The CDR3 is made up of 13 amino acids. Trimming took off 5 bases at V and 6 bases at J, with 13 bases between the two ends. Per germline, CDR1 SGHAT and CDR2 FQNNGV. The CDR3 coding sequence is TGTGCCAGCAGCCGCGGGGCGGCAGCTGAAGCTTTCTTT. It specifies CASSRGAAAEAFF.

The chain has TRBV19 and TRBJ1-5; D not certain. The V end was cut by 3 bases, the J end by 0 bases, with 9 bases between. In germline, CDR1 is LNHDA, CDR2 SQIVND (reference sequence). CDR3 length: 15 amino acids. Written as DNA, the CDR3 is TGTGCCAGTAGTATGGCCATCGATAGCAATCAGCCCCAGCATTTT. This encodes CASSMAIDSNQPQHF. Full variable domain (remainder filled in from reference TRBV19 and TRBJ1-5): DGGITQSPKYLFRKEGQNVTLSCEQNLNHDAMYWYRQDPGQGLRLIYYSQIVNDFQKGDIAEGYSVSREKKESFPLTVTSAQKNPTAFYLCASSMAIDSNQPQHFGDGTRLSIL.

The V and J genes are TRBV6-1 and TRBJ1-2; tentatively, D is TRBD1 (6 bases). Trimming cost V 2 bases and J 2 bases, with 12 bases left between them. This CDR3 contains 15 residues. Germline-derived CDR1 and CDR2 are MNHNS and SASEGT. The CDR3 DNA is TGTGCCAGCAGTGAACCAGGGGATGGGAACTATGGCTACACCTTC. Encoded protein: CASSEPGDGNYGYTF.

The rearrangement uses TRBV5-1 and TRBJ2-7; 8 bases map to TRBD1. Germline values: CDR1 SGHRS, CDR2 YFSETQ. The CDR3 totals 17 residues. The ends lost 4 bases at V and 7 bases at J; junction bases unmatched: 19. CDR3 in amino acids: CASSPMGWTGKGVEQYF. The CDR3 DNA follows: TGCGCCAGCAGCCCGATGGGGTGGACAGGGAAAGGGGTAGAGCAGTACTTC.

The genes are TRBV5-4 and TRBJ1-6; possibly TRBD1 for D (5 bases). This CDR3 has 16 residues. V lost 4 bases to trimming and J lost 7 bases, with 18 bases between them. Per germline, CDR1 SGHNT and CDR2 YYREEE (reference sequence). CDR3 amino acids: CASSLPSGNGNSPLHF. The CDR3 DNA is TGTGCCAGCAGCCTACCGTCAGGGAATGGGAATTCACCCCTCCACTTT.

The chain recombines TRBV13 with TRBJ2-3; 8 positions match TRBD2. The CDR3 totals 15 residues. The trim removed 5 bases at V and 4 bases at J, leaving 8 bases unmatched. Germline V CDR1 and CDR2: PRHDT, FYEKMQ (reference sequence). This CDR3 is CASSPYRGGADTQYF. CDR3 nucleotide sequence: TGTGCCAGCAGCCCCTACCGGGGGGGTGCAGATACGCAGTATTTT.

This chain uses TRBV9 with TRBJ1-1, with TRBD1 matching 9 bases. With V trimmed by 3 bases and J by 5 bases, 20 bases remained unmatched. CDR1 SGDLS and CDR2 YYNGEE come from the germline V gene. This CDR3 spans 19 amino acids. The CDR3 reads CASSGDRAGSRGENTEAFF. The DNA for the CDR3 is TGTGCCAGCAGCGGGGACAGGGCGGGTTCCCGTGGAGAGAATACTGAAGCTTTCTTT.

The chain links TRBV5-4 to TRBJ2-3; 8 nucleotides line up with TRBD2. The V and J ends lost 1 base and 3 bases, in that order; junction bases with no gene match: 4. Germline V lookup: CDR1 SGHNT, CDR2 YYREEE (reference sequence). The CDR3 consists of 15 residues. The CDR3 DNA sequence: TGTGCCAGCAGCTTGCGGGGGGGCAAGACAGATACGCAGTATTTT. Its protein is CASSLRGGKTDTQYF. The complete variable domain, with remaining parts taken from reference TRBV5-4 and TRBJ2-3, reads ETGVTQSPTHLIKTRGQQVTLRCSSQSGHNTVSWYQQALGQGPQFIFQYYREEENGRGNFPPRFSGLQFPNYSSELNVNALELDDSALYLCASSLRGGKTDTQYFGPGTRLTVL.